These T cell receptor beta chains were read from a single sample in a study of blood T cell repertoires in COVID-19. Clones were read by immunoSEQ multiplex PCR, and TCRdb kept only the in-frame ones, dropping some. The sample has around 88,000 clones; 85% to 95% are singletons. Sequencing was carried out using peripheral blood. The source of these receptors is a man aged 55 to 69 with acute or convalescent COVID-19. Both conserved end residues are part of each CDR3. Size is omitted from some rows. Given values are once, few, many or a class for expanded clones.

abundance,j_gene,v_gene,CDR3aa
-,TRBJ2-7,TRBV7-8,CASSLAGSSYEQYF
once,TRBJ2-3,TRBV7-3,CASSLRGVSDTQYF
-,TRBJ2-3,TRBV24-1,CATSDAGTGKDTQYF
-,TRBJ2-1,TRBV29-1,CSSHGGLTGTREQFF
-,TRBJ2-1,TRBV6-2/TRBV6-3,CASSYEAGSSYNEQFF
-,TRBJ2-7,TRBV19,CASSIGQGGSYEQYF
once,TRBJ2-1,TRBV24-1,CATSFGRYNEQFF
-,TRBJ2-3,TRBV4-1,CASSQEPGRTDTQYF
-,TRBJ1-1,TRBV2,CASSTGGRNTEAFF
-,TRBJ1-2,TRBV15,CATSRDFSEYGYTF
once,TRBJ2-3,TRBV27,CASSGLAGGLTQYF
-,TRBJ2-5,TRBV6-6,CASTPGGQGSETQYF
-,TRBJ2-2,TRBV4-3,CASSPLSPGTTDTGELFF
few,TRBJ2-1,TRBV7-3,CASSSDSNEQFF
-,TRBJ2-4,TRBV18,CASSPTSGESKNIQYF
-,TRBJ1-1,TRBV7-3,CASSEGGRSTEAFF
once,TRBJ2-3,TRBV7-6,CASSLGVDRITDTQYF
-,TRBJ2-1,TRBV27,CASSLARGGNEQFF
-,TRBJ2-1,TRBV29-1,CSVRLDSPNPDEQFF
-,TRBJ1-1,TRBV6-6,CASSYRSQGKNTEAFF
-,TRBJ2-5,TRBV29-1,CSVKGQGRWETQYF
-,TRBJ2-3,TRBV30,CAWSVLASSTDTQYF
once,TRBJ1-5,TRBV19,CASSIVGQYNQPQHF
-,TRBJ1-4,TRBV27,CASSFSGGEKLFF
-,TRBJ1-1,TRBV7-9,CASSRDSSQAFF
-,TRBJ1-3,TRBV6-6,CASSYSGSSGNTIYF